Here is one T cell receptor (beta chain) with its context. This entry comes from a study of shared clonotypes between healthy human individuals. Across the study: Each donor's CD8 memory used one plate, CD8 naive two, each CD4 subset three.

CDR1 is GTSNPN and CDR2 is SVGIG in the germline V gene (reference sequence). The CDR3 is 12 amino acids. Between the trimmed V and J ends, which lost 0 bases and 7 bases, there was a span of 9 bases. The authors distributed each subset's genomic DNA evenly over several immunoSEQ plates. This table comes from immunoSEQ multiplex PCR, and its TCRdb copy is limited to in-frame clones, with some not included. The table includes roughly 2.4 million clones, 90% to 97% detected once. Adult donors, all healthy and HIV-negative, had no recent acute infections or vaccinations. The chain links TRBV30 to TRBJ1-2; D not resolved. The TCR sequence derives from a man between 18 and 29 years old in good health. The sample taken for sequencing was naive CD4+ T cells sorted from blood. Subset here: CD45RA+ positively selected. CDR3 in DNA: TGTGCCTGGAGTGTACTAGTCGCTGGCTACACCTTC. Its protein product is CAWSVLVAGYTF.